Presented here are 23 T cell receptor beta chains from one specimen sequenced in a study of OX40 agonist ivuxolimab in advanced cancers. Data came from immunoSEQ multiplex PCR; TCRdb stores just in-frame clones and leaves some out. The sample records about 21,000 clones, 80% to 90% being singletons. The specimen was CD4+ or CD8+ T cells sorted from blood, collected in a trial of the OX40 agonist ivuxolimab. The receptors stem from an adult with an advanced solid tumor such as melanoma, head and neck, liver or kidney cancer.

The chain uses TRBV19 and TRBJ2-7; 8 bases are shared with TRBD1. The CDR3 totals 15 residues. The V gene's germline CDR1 is LNHDA and CDR2 SQIVND (reference sequence). Trimming removed 5 bases from V and 0 bases from J; junction bases left unmatched: 6. The CDR3 is CASSGRTGSSYEQYF. In nucleotides, the CDR3 is TGTGCCAGTAGTGGACGGACAGGGAGCTCCTACGAGCAGTACTTC. The variable domain in full, with the rest retrieved from reference TRBV19 and TRBJ2-7, is DGGITQSPKYLFRKEGQNVTLSCEQNLNHDAMYWYRQDPGQGLRLIYYSQIVNDFQKGDIAEGYSVSREKKESFPLTVTSAQKNPTAFYLCASSGRTGSSYEQYFGPGTRLTVT.

V is TRBV4-3 and J is TRBJ2-3, with a possible D match to TRBD2 (6 bases). V dropped 4 bases and J dropped 3 bases, with 11 bases sitting between them. The CDR3 runs to 14 residues. The V gene's germline CDR1 is LGHNA and CDR2 YSLEER. CDR3 sequence (DNA): TGCGCCAGCAGCCTCAGACGGGGGACAGATACGCAGTATTTT. Its protein product is CASSLRRGTDTQYF.

In DNA form, the CDR3 reads TGCAGCCTCACTGGGGTCTACAATGAGCAGTTCTTC. It translates to CSLTGVYNEQFF. The chain employs TRBV29-1 and TRBJ2-1, with unresolved D. This CDR3 contains 12 residues. CDR1 and CDR2 from the germline V gene are SQVTM and ANQGSEA. With 8 bases removed from V and 3 bases from J, the gap between germline ends came to 11 bases.

The V gene is TRBV19, the J gene TRBJ1-2; the D gene is possibly TRBD1 (5 bases). Germline CDR1 LNHDA, CDR2 SQIVND (reference sequence). This CDR3 is built from 14 residues. V was trimmed by 2 bases and J by 5 bases, leaving 12 bases between them. CDR3 residues: CASSITGGDYGYTF. In nucleotides, the CDR3 is TGTGCCAGTAGTATAACAGGAGGAGATTATGGCTACACCTTC.

This clone was observed a single time. This chain connects TRBV18 to TRBJ2-3; 8 nucleotides agree with TRBD2. From germline, CDR1 is KGHSH and CDR2 LQKENI. After removal of 0 bases from V and 4 bases from J, the junction contained 3 bases not matched to a gene. The CDR3 is made up of 15 amino acids. This chain's CDR3 is CASSPPGGGSDTQYF. CDR3 coding DNA: TGTGCCAGCTCACCACCTGGCGGGGGGTCAGATACGCAGTATTTT. The full variable domain, its missing parts supplied by reference TRBV18 and TRBJ2-3, is NAGVMQNPRHLVRRRGQEARLRCSPMKGHSHVYWYRQLPEEGLKFMVYLQKENIIDESGMPKERFSAEFPKEGPSILRIQQVVRGDSAAYFCASSPPGGGSDTQYFGPGTRLTVL.

CDR3 loop: CAWTPRQAPYNEQFF. The CDR3 DNA reads TGTGCCTGGACCCCTAGGCAGGCCCCCTACAATGAGCAGTTCTTC. The chain couples TRBV30 to TRBJ2-1; D remains unclear. Germline V gene sequence: CDR1 GTSNPN, CDR2 SVGIG (reference sequence). Deletions cut 4 bases from V and 2 bases from J, with 15 bases between. The CDR3 length is 15 residues.

The chain carries TRBV7-2 and TRBJ2-7; TRBD1 aligns across 9 bases. Per the germline V gene, CDR1 is SGHTA and CDR2 is FQGNSA. The J segment lost 4 bases and the V segment lost 5 bases, leaving 12 bases of the junction unmatched. The CDR3 totals 16 residues. The CDR3 bases are TGTGCCAGCAGCCCAGGTCGGGACAGGGTGAGATACGAGCAGTACTTC. Encoded protein: CASSPGRDRVRYEQYF. The complete variable domain, with remaining parts taken from reference TRBV7-2 and TRBJ2-7, reads GAGVSQSPSNKVTEKGKDVELRCDPISGHTALYWYRQSLGQGLEFLIYFQGNSAPDKSGLPSDRFSAERTGGSVSTLTIQRTQQEDSAVYLCASSPGRDRVRYEQYFGPGTRLTVT.

The gene calls are TRBV15 and TRBJ2-7; D is unclear. This CDR3 contains 13 residues. The germline V and J ends were trimmed by 0 bases and 5 bases, with 8 bases remaining between them. The germline V gene has CDR1 LNHNV and CDR2 YYDKDF (reference sequence). The DNA for the CDR3 is TGTGCCACCAGCAGAGACCCCGCTCACGAGCAGTACTTC. Protein: CATSRDPAHEQYF.

The chain carries TRBV29-1 and TRBJ2-1, with D hard to call. There are 13 residues in the CDR3. V dropped 5 bases and J dropped 0 bases, with 8 bases sitting between them. Germline V lookup: CDR1 SQVTM, CDR2 ANQGSEA. The DNA of the CDR3 is TGCAGCGTTCGACGTTTCTCCTACAATGAGCAGTTCTTC. The encoded protein is CSVRRFSYNEQFF.

This sequence joins TRBV7-6 and TRBJ1-1; a possible D gene is TRBD1 (5 bases). Germline assignment: CDR1 SGHVS and CDR2 FNYEAQ. This CDR3 is 13 amino acids long. V lost 1 base, J lost 4 bases, and 7 bases lay in between. For the CDR3, the DNA is TGTGCCAGCAGCTTAGGACAGACCACTGAAGCTTTCTTT. This translates into CASSLGQTTEAFF.

The rearrangement joins TRBV5-1 to TRBJ2-4; D uncertain. The CDR3 is 13 amino acids. Germline V CDR1 and CDR2: SGHRS, YFSETQ. V was shortened by 0 bases and J by 7 bases, with 8 bases between the two germline ends. The CDR3 DNA reads TGCGCCAGCAGCTTGGAGGACGTTAACATTCAGTACTTC. It yields the protein CASSLEDVNIQYF.

The CDR3 DNA reads TGTGCCAGCAGCCCTGTGGGGGATGGTGAAAAACTGTTTTTT. It translates to CASSPVGDGEKLFF. J is TRBJ1-4 and V is TRBV7-2, with D tentatively TRBD1 (5 bases). The V gene lost 5 bases and the J gene lost 7 bases, with 14 bases spanning the gap. The CDR3 is 14 residues long. From germline, CDR1 is SGHTA and CDR2 FQGNSA. The variable domain in full, with the rest retrieved from reference TRBV7-2 and TRBJ1-4, is GAGVSQSPSNKVTEKGKDVELRCDPISGHTALYWYRQSLGQGLEFLIYFQGNSAPDKSGLPSDRFSAERTGGSVSTLTIQRTQQEDSAVYLCASSPVGDGEKLFFGSGTQLSVL.

V and J are TRBV12-5 and TRBJ2-2; 7 bases are shared with TRBD1. Germline CDR1 reads LGHNT; CDR2 reads FRNRAP. There are 16 residues in the CDR3. After removal of 5 bases from V and 3 bases from J, the junction contained 9 bases not matched to a gene. The chain's CDR3 is CASGPWGTAYTGELFF. The CDR3 nucleotides read TGTGCTAGTGGTCCCTGGGGGACAGCATACACCGGGGAGCTGTTTTTT.

The CDR3 here is CASREAEIYGYTF. CDR3 coding DNA: TGTGCCAGCAGGGAGGCGGAAATCTATGGCTACACCTTC. V is TRBV6-5 and J is TRBJ1-2; D gene unclear. The germline V and J ends were trimmed by 6 bases and 4 bases, with 12 bases remaining between them. Germline loops: CDR1 MNHEY, CDR2 SVGAGI. CDR3 length: 13 amino acids.

The chain links TRBV11-3 to TRBJ2-3, with D possibly TRBD2 on 5 matching bases. CDR1 SGHNT and CDR2 YENEEA come from the germline V gene. The CDR3 sequence is 12 residues long. Trimming removed 5 bases from V and 6 bases from J, with 9 bases in between. DNA for the CDR3: TGTGCCAGCAGCCGAGGGTACGATACGCAGTATTTT. As protein: CASSRGYDTQYF.

The chain carries TRBV5-4 and TRBJ1-1; maybe TRBD1 (6 bases). The CDR3 covers 15 residues. Germline V gives CDR1 SGHNT, CDR2 YYREEE (reference sequence). The V end was cut by 5 bases, the J end by 4 bases, with 18 bases between. The CDR3 loop is CASRVTAGASTEAFF. The CDR3 DNA is TGTGCCAGCAGAGTAACGGCAGGGGCGAGCACTGAAGCTTTCTTT.

The genes are TRBV14 and TRBJ2-5; TRBD1 agrees at 12 bases. The germline V gene encodes CDR1 SGHDN and CDR2 FVKESK. CDR3 size: 15 residues. The V and J ends lost 4 bases and 5 bases, in that order; junction bases with no gene match: 5. The CDR3 sequence is CASSPGTGGRETQYF. CDR3 coding DNA: TGTGCCAGCAGCCCCGGGACAGGGGGCCGGGAGACCCAGTACTTC.

The rearrangement uses TRBV9 and TRBJ1-5; 9 positions agree with TRBD1. V trimming: 4 bases; J trimming: 6 bases; junction bases outside the gene matches: 5. This CDR3 region has 14 residues. CDR1 is SGDLS and CDR2 is YYNGEE in the germline V gene. CDR3 region: CASSLGQGSQPQHF. The CDR3 DNA sequence: TGTGCCAGCAGCCTGGGACAGGGCTCTCAGCCCCAGCATTTT.

The chain employs TRBV6-5 and TRBJ2-1, with 7 bases fitting TRBD2. Per germline, CDR1 MNHEY and CDR2 SVGAGI. The CDR3 has 15 residues. Trimming removed 7 bases from V and 8 bases from J; junction bases left unmatched: 14. CDR3 bases: TGTGCCAGCACCGTTCCGGGACTAACAAGGGATGAGCAGTTCTTC. As protein: CASTVPGLTRDEQFF.

This clone counts as hyperexpanded. The chain joins TRBV7-9 to TRBJ2-6; D not certain. The V gene lost 1 base and the J gene lost 6 bases, with 7 bases spanning the gap. Germline lookup yields CDR1 SEHNR and CDR2 FQNEAQ (reference sequence). CDR3 length: 14 amino acids. CDR3 nucleotide sequence: TGTGCCAGCAGCTTAGTCGGGTCGGCCAACGTCCTGACTTTC. This encodes CASSLVGSANVLTF.

The V call is TRBV4-1, the J call TRBJ2-1, with 10 bases matching TRBD2. After removal of 4 bases from V and 1 base from J, the junction contained 4 bases not matched to a gene. This CDR3 spans 16 amino acids. The V gene's germline CDR1 is MGHRA and CDR2 YSYEKL. DNA of the CDR3: TGCGCCAGCAGCCGCGCGGGACTAGCGTCCTACAATGAGCAGTTCTTC. Residues: CASSRAGLASYNEQFF.

The CDR3 region has the DNA TGCAGCGTTAGCGGGAGAGGCTCCTACAATGAGCAGTTCTTC. This gives the protein CSVSGRGSYNEQFF. The chain is built from TRBV29-1 and TRBJ2-1, with 8 positions matching TRBD2. J was trimmed by 0 bases and V by 5 bases; bases with no gene match: 3. The germline V gene has CDR1 SQVTM and CDR2 ANQGSEA. The CDR3 length is 14 residues.

The chain is built from TRBV6-4 and TRBJ2-1, with TRBD2 matching 7 bases. Germline values: CDR1 MRHNA, CDR2 SNTAGT. Trimming removed 3 bases from V and 1 base from J; junction bases left unmatched: 3. The CDR3 contains 15 residues. The CDR3 loop is CASSDTGGSYNEQFF. The CDR3 DNA reads TGTGCCAGCAGTGATACGGGAGGTTCCTACAATGAGCAGTTCTTC.